This T cell receptor beta chain derives from a study of blood T cell repertoires in COVID-19 (dated by TCRdb to 2020 to 2022). For context, the study as a whole: The collaborator samples originated in the United States, Italy and Spain and spanned the acute and convalescent phases of COVID-19. The prospective study material was composed of cDNA or gDNA derived from T cells, B-cell-depleted T cells, or PBMCs. Subjects who had been exposed to COVID-19, were actively infected with it, or had recovered from it provided the deeply sampled blood TCRbeta repertoires that made up the dataset. Samples were obtained from the ongoing ImmuneRACE study (first 160 participants) and from 1,254 subjects provided by 6 global collaborators. Sample metadata almost always included a de-identified subject ID, COVID-19 status, age in years and sex. A freely available public database, intended as a resource for researchers studying the immune response to SARS-CoV-2, is where the repertoires were released. Where HLA class I and class II types were available, the types were taken from metadata supplied by the sample provider, not from assay-based typing. Study-level results and caveats: Clinical and demographic metadata were provided uncurated, with the amount varying by source and participant.

For this clone: The specificity of this receptor is unknown. Base qualities are not at hand, and no much larger clone is one base apart.

TCRbeta CDR3 regions were amplified from genomic DNA by means of the immunoSEQ Assay, a bias-controlled multiplex PCR. On the authors' methods: Nucleated cell counts per sample were estimated from amplification of reference gene primers within the assay. Sequence reads were collapsed and filtered to measure the absolute abundance of every unique TCRbeta CDR3 rearrangement. For each sample, productive Simpson clonality was calculated as the square root of Simpson's diversity index across productive rearrangements. TCRdb retrieved this table from immuneACCESS and kept in-frame rearrangements only. Not all clones are present; in checked studies, unresolved V genes account for under half, and no reason is known for the remainder. Clone size and the V and J calls come from that table; the DNA yielded D and trimming. Within this sample are approximately 44,000 clones, with roughly 89% of them counted one time only. Of the sample, about 29% falls within the top ten clones.

Each collaborating institution followed its own protocols to collect whole blood in K2EDTA tubes. For TCRbeta analysis, collaborators shipped samples in one of three forms: frozen whole blood, isolated PBMCs, or DNA extracted from either of those sample types. CDR1 and CDR2 were assigned from the germline V gene as KGHSH and LQKENI. Measured from the cysteine to the phenylalanine, the CDR3 is 13 residues long. CDR3 DNA only is kept here, 39 bases in frame from base 1. Trimming removed 1 base from V and 5 bases from J, leaving 8 bases between the germline ends. The sequencing sample was made of peripheral blood. The sequence was obtained from a woman older than 75 with acute or convalescent COVID-19. The receptor chain draws on TRBV18 and TRBJ1-1; the D segment cannot be called with confidence. The CDR3 in this case is CASSPQERTEAFF. The sequenced DNA: TGTGCCAGCTCACCACAGGAGAGGACTGAAGCTTTCTTT.